This T cell receptor (beta chain) stems from a study of radiation and T cells in renal cell carcinoma (dated by TCRdb to about 2020). Describing the broader study: The samples were drawn from a clinical trial, where primary renal cell carcinomas were treated with 15 Gy of stereotactic body radiation therapy and then removed by nephrectomy 4 weeks afterward. Across all 50 or so samples, under 5 million unique CDR3 nucleotide sequences, encoding 2,658,974 unique CDR3 amino acid sequences, were identified. TCR beta sequencing covered some 55 samples in total, comprising roughly 26 tumors and around 27 peripheral blood samples. Study-wide findings and limitations: In blood, the top tumor clonotypes increased from baseline to 2 weeks after radiation and then shrank by 4 weeks, which suggests a temporary expansion of tumor-resident clones. Dynamics of the blood repertoire were not tracked past 4 weeks after treatment. With a single-armed trial design, the study had no way to address how radiation dose or scheduling affects the TCR repertoire. Because no pretreatment tumor biopsies were available, whether clonotypes were present in the tumor at baseline could not be determined.

Via the germline V gene (reference sequence), CDR1 is MNHNY and CDR2 SVGAGI. Including cysteine and phenylalanine, the CDR3 has 15 amino acids. Only the CDR3 DNA stays, 45 bases, in frame from base 1. V is clipped by 3 bases and J by 5 bases, and the sequence between their germline boundaries is 16 bases long. This specimen's time point label, interpreted: blood 2 weeks post-SBRT. The treatment or condition tag for this specimen amounts to: 15 Gy SBRT to primary tumor, nephrectomy 4 weeks later. Serial peripheral blood from radiation-treated patients was sampled at baseline, 2 weeks and 4 weeks after SBRT to track tumor-enriched clonotypes. Renal cell carcinoma with clear cell pathology was present in all patients. The QIAamp DNA Blood Mini Kit (Qiagen) was used to prepare genomic DNA for TCR sequencing. Samples were included in the analyses only if all quality control checks were passed. Of note for this clone: No cognate antigen has been identified for it. The input lacks base qualities; no much larger clone sits a single base away.

TCR beta libraries were generated from genomic DNA with the immunoSEQ kit, following the manufacturer's recommendations. Library preparation used a first multiplex PCR with proprietary primers, then a second PCR adding unique barcodes, with bead cleanups after each round. A positive control reaction and a negative control reaction, both provided in the kit, were run with every batch of samples. The final libraries were assessed on an Agilent 4200 TapeStation D1000 ScreenTape, pooled by volume, and quantified by qPCR. Sequencing ran on an Illumina NextSeq500 with a MidOutput 150-cycle cartridge, using 156 Read1 and 15 Index1 cycles with kit custom primers. The pooled library was loaded at about 1 pM, and about 21% PhiX control was spiked in. The paper's processing steps were these. The vendor-processed data were analyzed in R, and a clonotype was defined as all T cells that share the same CDR3 nucleotide sequence. For clone abundance analyses, frequencies were normalized to the 10,000 most abundant clones in each sample. Public T cell clones, which averaged fewer than five per sample, were removed prior to analysis. Tumor-enriched clonotypes and baseline blood-enriched clonotypes were defined as those with an abundance difference of at least 32-fold between compartments. A beta-binomial differential abundance model was used to identify clonotypes that expanded or contracted between blood time points. Tumor-blood repertoire similarity was measured with the Baroni-Urbani and Buser coefficient, and group comparisons used two-tailed Wilcoxon tests in R. What TCRdb holds here is the immuneACCESS table cut down to in-frame rearrangements. Part of the clones is not present; checked against another copy, under half of the missing clones reflect an unresolved V gene, and the others are unexplained. The V and J calls and clone size are taken from that table; D and trimming were inferred from the DNA. The sample records 150,000 to 160,000 clones, 87% of which are singletons. The ten largest clones represent 10% to 15% of the sample.

The material was blood, obtained from a patient whose treatment included radiotherapy and nephrectomy. This TCR came from a woman between 50 and 59 years old with renal cell carcinoma. Recombination linked TRBV6-6 to TRBJ2-5; possibly the D gene is TRBD1, per 7 matching bases. The CDR3 protein is CASSYRGREGETQYF. Here is the DNA: TGTGCCAGCAGTTATAGGGGGCGGGAAGGGGAGACCCAGTACTTC.